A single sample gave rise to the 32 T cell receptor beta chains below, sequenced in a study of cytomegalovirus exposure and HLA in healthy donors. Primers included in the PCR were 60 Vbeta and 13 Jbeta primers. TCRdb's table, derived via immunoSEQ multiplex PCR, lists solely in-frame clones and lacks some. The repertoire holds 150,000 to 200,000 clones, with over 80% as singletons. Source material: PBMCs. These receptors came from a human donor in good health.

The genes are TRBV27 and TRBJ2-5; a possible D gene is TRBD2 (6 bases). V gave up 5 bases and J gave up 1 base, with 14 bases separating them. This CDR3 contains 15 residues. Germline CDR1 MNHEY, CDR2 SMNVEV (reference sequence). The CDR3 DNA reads TGTGCCAGCAGTCACGGGGGAGGAGGCCAAGAGACCCAGTACTTC. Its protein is CASSHGGGGQETQYF.

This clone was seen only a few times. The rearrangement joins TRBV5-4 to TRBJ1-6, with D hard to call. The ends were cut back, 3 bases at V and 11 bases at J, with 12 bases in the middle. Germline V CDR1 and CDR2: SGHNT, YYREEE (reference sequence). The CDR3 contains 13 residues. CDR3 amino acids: CASSSPSSTPLHF. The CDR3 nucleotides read TGTGCCAGCAGCTCCCCATCAAGCACACCCCTCCACTTT.

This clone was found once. The CDR3 here is CASSLGTGASSYEQYF. CDR3 in DNA: TGCGCCAGCAGCTTGGGCACAGGGGCCAGCTCCTACGAGCAGTACTTC. This rearrangement joins TRBV5-1 to TRBJ2-7; 7 bases fit TRBD1. The germline V gene encodes CDR1 SGHRS and CDR2 YFSETQ. This CDR3 is built from 16 residues. Trimming took 0 bases from V and 0 from J; bases not matched to a gene: 6.

CDR3 bases: TGTGCCAGCAGCCTAAGGACAGGGGGCTATGGCGAGCAGTACTTC. Its protein product is CASSLRTGGYGEQYF. The rearrangement uses TRBV7-2 and TRBJ2-7; 11 bases are shared with TRBD1. The trim removed 5 bases at V and 6 bases at J, leaving 9 bases unmatched. The CDR3 totals 15 residues. The germline V gene encodes CDR1 SGHTA and CDR2 FQGNSA.

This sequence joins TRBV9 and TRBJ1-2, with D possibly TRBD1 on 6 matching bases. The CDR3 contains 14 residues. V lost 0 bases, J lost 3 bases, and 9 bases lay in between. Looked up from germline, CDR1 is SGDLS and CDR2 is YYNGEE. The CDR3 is CASSVETGDYGYTF. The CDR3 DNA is TGTGCCAGCAGCGTAGAGACAGGCGACTATGGCTACACCTTC.

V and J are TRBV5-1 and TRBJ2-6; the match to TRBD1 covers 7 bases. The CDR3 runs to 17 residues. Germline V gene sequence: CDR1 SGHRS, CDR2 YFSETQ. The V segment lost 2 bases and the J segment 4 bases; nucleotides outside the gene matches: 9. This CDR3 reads CASSFIGGSLGANVLTF. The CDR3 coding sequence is TGCGCCAGCAGCTTTATAGGGGGCTCTTTGGGGGCCAACGTCCTGACTTTC. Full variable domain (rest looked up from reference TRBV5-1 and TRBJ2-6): KAGVTQTPRYLIKTRGQQVTLSCSPISGHRSVSWYQQTPGQGLQFLFEYFSETQRNKGNFPGRFSGRQFSNSRSEMNVSTLELGDSALYLCASSFIGGSLGANVLTFGAGSRLTVL.

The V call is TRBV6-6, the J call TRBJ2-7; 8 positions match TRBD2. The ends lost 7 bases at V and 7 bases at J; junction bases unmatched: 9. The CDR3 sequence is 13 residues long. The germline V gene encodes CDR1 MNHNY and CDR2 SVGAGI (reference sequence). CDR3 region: CASTPGGAGEQYF. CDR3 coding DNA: TGTGCCAGCACTCCCGGGGGGGCCGGTGAGCAGTACTTC.

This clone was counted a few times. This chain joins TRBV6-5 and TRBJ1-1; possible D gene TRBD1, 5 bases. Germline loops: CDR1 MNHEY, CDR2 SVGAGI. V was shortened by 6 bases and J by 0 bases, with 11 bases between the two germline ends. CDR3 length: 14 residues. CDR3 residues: CASSYDSMNTEAFF. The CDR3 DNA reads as TGTGCCAGCAGCTACGACAGCATGAACACTGAAGCTTTCTTT.

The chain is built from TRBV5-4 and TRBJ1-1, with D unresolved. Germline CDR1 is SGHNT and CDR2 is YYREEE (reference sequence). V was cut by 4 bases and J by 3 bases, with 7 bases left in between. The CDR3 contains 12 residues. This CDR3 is CASSLRDTEAFF. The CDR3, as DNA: TGTGCCAGCAGCCTTAGAGACACTGAAGCTTTCTTT.

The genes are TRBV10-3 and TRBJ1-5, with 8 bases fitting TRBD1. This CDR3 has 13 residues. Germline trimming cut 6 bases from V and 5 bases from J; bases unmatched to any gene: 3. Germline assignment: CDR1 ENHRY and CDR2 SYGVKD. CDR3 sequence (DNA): TGTGCCATCAGGGGACAGGCCGATCAGCCCCAGCATTTT. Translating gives CAIRGQADQPQHF.

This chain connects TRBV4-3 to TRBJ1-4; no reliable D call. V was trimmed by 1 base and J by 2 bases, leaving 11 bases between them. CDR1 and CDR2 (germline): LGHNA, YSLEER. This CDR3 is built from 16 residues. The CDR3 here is CASSQGAETTNEKLFF. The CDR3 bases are TGCGCCAGCAGCCAAGGGGCAGAGACCACTAATGAAAAACTGTTTTTT.

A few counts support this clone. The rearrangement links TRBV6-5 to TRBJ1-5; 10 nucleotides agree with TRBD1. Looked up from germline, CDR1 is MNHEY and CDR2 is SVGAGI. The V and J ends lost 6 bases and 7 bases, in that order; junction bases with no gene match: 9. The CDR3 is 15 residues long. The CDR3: CASSRDRGRGQPQHF. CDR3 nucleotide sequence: TGTGCCAGCAGCCGAGACAGGGGGCGAGGACAGCCCCAGCATTTT.

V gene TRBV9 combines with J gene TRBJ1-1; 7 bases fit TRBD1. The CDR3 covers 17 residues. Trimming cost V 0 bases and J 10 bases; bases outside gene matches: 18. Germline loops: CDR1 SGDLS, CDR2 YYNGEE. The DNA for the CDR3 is TGTGCCAGCAGCGTAGAGGTCGGAGTGGGGACGGGGACAGTAGCTTTCTTT. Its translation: CASSVEVGVGTGTVAFF.

For the CDR3, the DNA is TGTGCCAGCAGCTCCCCTAGCGGGGGCCTGAGCTCCTACAATGAGCAGTTCTTC. This translates into CASSSPSGGLSSYNEQFF. The chain combines TRBV5-6 with TRBJ2-1, with 10 bases lining up with TRBD2. The length of the CDR3 is 18 residues. The trim removed 3 bases at V and 0 bases at J, leaving 9 bases unmatched. CDR1 and CDR2 (germline): SGHDT, YYEEEE.

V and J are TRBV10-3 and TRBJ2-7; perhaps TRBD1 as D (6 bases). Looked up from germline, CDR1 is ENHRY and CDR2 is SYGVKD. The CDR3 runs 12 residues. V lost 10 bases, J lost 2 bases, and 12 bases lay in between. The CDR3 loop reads CANGQFTYEQYF. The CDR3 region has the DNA TGTGCCAACGGACAGTTTACCTACGAGCAGTACTTC.

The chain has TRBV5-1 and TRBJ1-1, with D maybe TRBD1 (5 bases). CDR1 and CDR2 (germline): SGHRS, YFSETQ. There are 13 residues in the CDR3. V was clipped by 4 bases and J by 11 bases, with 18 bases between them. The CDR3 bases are TGCGCCAGCAGCCGGGACGGGGGGTCGATTGCTTTCTTT. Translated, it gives CASSRDGGSIAFF.

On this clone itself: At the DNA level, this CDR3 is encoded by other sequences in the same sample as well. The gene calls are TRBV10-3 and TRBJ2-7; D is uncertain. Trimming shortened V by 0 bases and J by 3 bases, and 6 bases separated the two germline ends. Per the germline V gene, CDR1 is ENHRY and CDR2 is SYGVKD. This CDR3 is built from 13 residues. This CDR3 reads CAISESGSYEQYF. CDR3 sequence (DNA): TGTGCCATCAGTGAGTCGGGCAGCTACGAGCAGTACTTC.

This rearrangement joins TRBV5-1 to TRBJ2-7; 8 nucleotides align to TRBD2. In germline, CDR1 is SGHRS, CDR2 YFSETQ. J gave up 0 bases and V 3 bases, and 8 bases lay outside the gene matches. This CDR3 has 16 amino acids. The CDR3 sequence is CASSSTSGRSSYEQYF. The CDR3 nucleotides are TGCGCCAGCAGCTCCACGAGCGGGAGAAGCTCCTACGAGCAGTACTTC.

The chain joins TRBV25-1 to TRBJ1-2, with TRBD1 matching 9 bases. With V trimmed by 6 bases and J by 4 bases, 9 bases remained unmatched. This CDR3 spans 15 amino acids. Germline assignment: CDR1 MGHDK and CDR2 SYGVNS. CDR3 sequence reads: CASSPGTGTVYGYTF. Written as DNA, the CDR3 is TGTGCCAGCAGCCCCGGGACAGGGACTGTCTATGGCTACACCTTC.

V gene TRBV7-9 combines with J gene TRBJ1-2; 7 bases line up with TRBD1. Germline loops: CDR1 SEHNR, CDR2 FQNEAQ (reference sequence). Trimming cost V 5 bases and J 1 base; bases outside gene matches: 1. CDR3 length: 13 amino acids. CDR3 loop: CASSRDSNYGYTF. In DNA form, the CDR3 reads TGTGCCAGCAGCCGGGACAGTAACTATGGCTACACCTTC.

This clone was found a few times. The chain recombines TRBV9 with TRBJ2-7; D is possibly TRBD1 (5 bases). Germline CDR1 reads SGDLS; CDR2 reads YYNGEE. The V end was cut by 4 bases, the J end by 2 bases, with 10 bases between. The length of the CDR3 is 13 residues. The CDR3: CASSRGSPYEQYF. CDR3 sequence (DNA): TGTGCCAGCAGCAGGGGTTCTCCCTACGAGCAGTACTTC.

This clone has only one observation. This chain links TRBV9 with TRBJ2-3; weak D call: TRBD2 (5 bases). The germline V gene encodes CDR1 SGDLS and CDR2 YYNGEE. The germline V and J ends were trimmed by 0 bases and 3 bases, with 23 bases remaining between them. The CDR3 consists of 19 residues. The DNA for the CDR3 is TGTGCCAGCAGCGTAGTGTCTCTGGGCAGCGGTAGATTAACAGATACGCAGTATTTT. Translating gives CASSVVSLGSGRLTDTQYF.

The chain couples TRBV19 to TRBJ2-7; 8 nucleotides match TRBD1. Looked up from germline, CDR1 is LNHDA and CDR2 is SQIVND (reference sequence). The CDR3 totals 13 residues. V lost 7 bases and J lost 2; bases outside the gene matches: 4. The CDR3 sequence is CASIGTGTYEQYF. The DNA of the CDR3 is TGTGCCAGTATCGGGACAGGAACCTACGAGCAGTACTTC. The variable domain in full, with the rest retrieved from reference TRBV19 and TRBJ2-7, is DGGITQSPKYLFRKEGQNVTLSCEQNLNHDAMYWYRQDPGQGLRLIYYSQIVNDFQKGDIAEGYSVSREKKESFPLTVTSAQKNPTAFYLCASIGTGTYEQYFGPGTRLTVT.

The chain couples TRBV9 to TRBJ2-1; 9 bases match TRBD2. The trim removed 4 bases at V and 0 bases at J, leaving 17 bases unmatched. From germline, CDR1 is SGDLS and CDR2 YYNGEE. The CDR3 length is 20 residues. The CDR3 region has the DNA TGTGCCAGCAGCTCCCGTTTTGGGACTAGCACCGTTAGCTCCTACAATGAGCAGTTCTTC. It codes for CASSSRFGTSTVSSYNEQFF.

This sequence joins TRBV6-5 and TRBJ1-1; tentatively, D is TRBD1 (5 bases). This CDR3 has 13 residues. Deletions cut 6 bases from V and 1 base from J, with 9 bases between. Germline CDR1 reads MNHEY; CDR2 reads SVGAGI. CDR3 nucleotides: TGTGCCAGCAGCCCCGGGGGGAACACTGAAGCTTTCTTT. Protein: CASSPGGNTEAFF.

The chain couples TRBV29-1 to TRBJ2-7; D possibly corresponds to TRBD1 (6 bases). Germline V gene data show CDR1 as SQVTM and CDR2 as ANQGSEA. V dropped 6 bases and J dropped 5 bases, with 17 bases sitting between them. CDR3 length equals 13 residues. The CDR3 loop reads CSVTGLWPNEQYF. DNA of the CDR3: TGCAGCGTGACAGGTTTATGGCCGAACGAGCAGTACTTC.

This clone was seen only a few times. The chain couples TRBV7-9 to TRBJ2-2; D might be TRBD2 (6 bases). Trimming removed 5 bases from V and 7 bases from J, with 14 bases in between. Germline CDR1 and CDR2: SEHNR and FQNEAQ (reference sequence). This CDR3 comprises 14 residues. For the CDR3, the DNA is TGTGCCAGCAGCGGCGGGGTCGGGGTCGGGGAGCTGTTTTTT. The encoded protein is CASSGGVGVGELFF. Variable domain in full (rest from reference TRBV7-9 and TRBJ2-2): DTGVSQNPRHKITKRGQNVTFRCDPISEHNRLYWYRQTLGQGPEFLTYFQNEAQLEKSRLLSDRFSAERPKGSFSTLEIQRTEQGDSAMYLCASSGGVGVGELFFGEGSRLTVL.

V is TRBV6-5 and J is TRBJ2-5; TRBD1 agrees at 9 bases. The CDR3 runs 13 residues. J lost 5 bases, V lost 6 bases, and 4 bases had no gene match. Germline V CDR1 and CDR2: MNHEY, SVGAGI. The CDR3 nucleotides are TGTGCCAGCAGAAGGACAGGGGACGAGACCCAGTACTTC. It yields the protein CASRRTGDETQYF.

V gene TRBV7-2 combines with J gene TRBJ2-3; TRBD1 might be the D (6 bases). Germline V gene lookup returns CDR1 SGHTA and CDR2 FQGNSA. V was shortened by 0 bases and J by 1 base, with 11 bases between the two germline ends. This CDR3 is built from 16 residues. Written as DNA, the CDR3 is TGTGCCAGCAGCTTAGCAGGGTCAGGGGGCACAGATACGCAGTATTTT. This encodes CASSLAGSGGTDTQYF.

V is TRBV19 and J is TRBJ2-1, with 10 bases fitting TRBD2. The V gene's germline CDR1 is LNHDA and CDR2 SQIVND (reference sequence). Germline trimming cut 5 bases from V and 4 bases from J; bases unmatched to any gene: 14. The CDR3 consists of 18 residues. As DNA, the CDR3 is TGTGCCAGTAGTTCCCGGGGGGAACTAGCGGGGAAATACAATGAGCAGTTCTTC. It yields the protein CASSSRGELAGKYNEQFF.

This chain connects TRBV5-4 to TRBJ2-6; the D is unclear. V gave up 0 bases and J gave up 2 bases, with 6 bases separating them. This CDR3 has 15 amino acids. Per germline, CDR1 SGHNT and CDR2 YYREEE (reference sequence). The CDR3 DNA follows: TGTGCCAGCAGCTTGGAGCAGGCTGGGGCCAACGTCCTGACTTTC. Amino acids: CASSLEQAGANVLTF.

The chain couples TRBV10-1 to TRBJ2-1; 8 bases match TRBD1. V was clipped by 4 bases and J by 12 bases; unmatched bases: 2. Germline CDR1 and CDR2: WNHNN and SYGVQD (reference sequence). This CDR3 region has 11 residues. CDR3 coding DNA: TGCGCCAGCAGTGGTGGACAGGGGCAGTTCTTC. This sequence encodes CASSGGQGQFF.